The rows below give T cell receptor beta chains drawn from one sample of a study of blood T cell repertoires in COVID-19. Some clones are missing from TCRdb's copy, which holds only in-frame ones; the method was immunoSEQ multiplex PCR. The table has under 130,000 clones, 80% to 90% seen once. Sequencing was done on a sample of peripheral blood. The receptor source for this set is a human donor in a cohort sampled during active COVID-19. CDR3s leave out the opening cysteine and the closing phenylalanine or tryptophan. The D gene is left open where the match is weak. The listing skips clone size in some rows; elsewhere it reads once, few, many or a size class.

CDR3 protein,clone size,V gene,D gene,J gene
ASSYAEDNSPLH,few,TRBV6-6,-,TRBJ1-6
ASSSGVSTNQPQH,few,TRBV6-5,-,TRBJ1-5
ASSGWDRGRVKDTGELF,-,TRBV4-2,TRBD1,TRBJ2-2
ASSLEGRGYGGYT,-,TRBV7-2,-,TRBJ1-2
ASSTATGDTEAF,-,TRBV19,TRBD1,TRBJ1-1
ASGSPQGANTEAF,-,TRBV6-2/TRBV6-3,TRBD1,TRBJ1-1
ASSTLAGAYNEQF,-,TRBV5-1,TRBD2,TRBJ2-1
ASSSRTSGSTGELF,-,TRBV5-1,TRBD2,TRBJ2-2
ASSQDRDREVGELF,-,TRBV4-3,-,TRBJ2-2
ASSRSVGQGRTEAF,-,TRBV27,TRBD1,TRBJ1-1
ASSLGQGADTQY,-,TRBV5-1,TRBD1,TRBJ2-3
ASSLEYRVGTEAF,-,TRBV5-1,-,TRBJ1-1
ASSLFPGLEEKLF,-,TRBV11-2,-,TRBJ1-4
ASSPRGTSGSGETQY,-,TRBV6-6,TRBD2,TRBJ2-5
ASSSIGSDRDSEAF,-,TRBV5-4,TRBD1,TRBJ1-1
ASSVITSGSNEQF,-,TRBV7-2,TRBD2,TRBJ2-1
ASSLEQGSNEKLF,few,TRBV7-9,-,TRBJ1-4
ASSRPSGSYNEQF,-,TRBV5-4,TRBD2,TRBJ2-1
ASRPESGLAGVRETQY,-,TRBV27,TRBD2,TRBJ2-5
ATQLALGGLAYEQY,-,TRBV15,TRBD2,TRBJ2-7
ASSPKRDREGETQY,-,TRBV18,TRBD1,TRBJ2-5
ASSLGTGGMNTEAF,-,TRBV5-5,TRBD1,TRBJ1-1
AWRGTGNSPLH,-,TRBV30,TRBD1,TRBJ1-6
ASSTPGPSGLSSYNEQF,-,TRBV9,TRBD2,TRBJ2-1
ASSQGTGGASSYGYT,-,TRBV3-1/TRBV3-2,TRBD1,TRBJ1-2
SASRGAGAGELF,-,TRBV20-1,-,TRBJ2-2
ASSSLGTQY,-,TRBV7-2,-,TRBJ2-5
ASIIPGGSYNSPLH,-,TRBV19,-,TRBJ1-6
ASSLLGTEDTQY,-,TRBV6-5,-,TRBJ2-3
ASGLVQVQGPDTQY,-,TRBV12-5,-,TRBJ2-3
ASSEGATNEKLF,few,TRBV2,-,TRBJ1-4
ASTPGQLNYGYT,-,TRBV6-5,TRBD1,TRBJ1-2
ASSPGQGAPQETQY,-,TRBV4-3,TRBD1,TRBJ2-5
ASSQSQGGDGYT,-,TRBV27,-,TRBJ1-2
ASSLGRYGRTSGPGAQY,-,TRBV11-3,TRBD2,TRBJ2-5
ASSGTSGPRGDTEAF,-,TRBV25-1,-,TRBJ1-1
ASSLEGSGQPQH,few,TRBV5-1,-,TRBJ1-5
ASSLGESGLYYEQY,-,TRBV7-9,-,TRBJ2-7